The 23 T cell receptor beta chains presented below share a single source sample, sequenced in a study of blood T cells in healthy people across ages. Through a sample-barcoded 5' primer and a J-beta primer mix, a second PCR was run for roughly 6 to 12 cycles. MiXCR, run by TCRdb on the 5' RACE reads, gives a single entry per CDR3 protein. The repertoire consists of around 1.1 million distinct CDR3 sequences, with more than 30% occurring once and the leading ten covering under 15%. The specimen was blood. Source of these receptors: a man younger than 35 in good health.

This clonotype occurred a few times. The chain recombines TRBV21-1 with TRBJ2-5; whether TRBD1, the table's D call, matches the DNA was not checked. TRBV21-1 constitutes a pseudogene. The CDR3 contains 15 residues. The CDR3 reads CASSNPPGGIETQYF. The DNA for the CDR3 is TGTGCCAGCAGCAATCCCCCTGGAGGGATCGAGACCCAGTACTTC.

This clonotype was recorded a few times. The chain links TRBV6-5 to TRBJ2-7; D gene unclear. The CDR3 has 13 amino acids. V dropped 0 bases and J dropped 5 bases, with 8 bases sitting between them. Germline V gives CDR1 MNHEY, CDR2 SVGAGI. CDR3 DNA: TGTGCCAGCAGTTACTCGATTGGGAACGAGCAGTACTTC. It codes for CASSYSIGNEQYF.

The chain combines TRBV24-1 with TRBJ2-1; 11 bases align to TRBD2. The CDR3 has 16 residues. Germline lookup yields CDR1 KGHDR and CDR2 SFDVKD. V was clipped by 4 bases and J by 3 bases; unmatched bases: 4. As DNA, the CDR3 is TGTGCCACCAGTGAGTCCACTAGCGGGGGCTACAATGAGCAGTTCTTC. It translates to CATSESTSGGYNEQFF.

The CDR3 DNA reads TGTGCCAGCAGCCTGACTCCGGGCCGGGACAGGGCTTTGGGCTACACCTTC. As protein: CASSLTPGRDRALGYTF. The gene calls are TRBV7-9 and TRBJ1-2, with TRBD1 identical over 9 bases. J was trimmed by 8 bases and V by 5 bases; bases with no gene match: 18. The CDR3 has 17 amino acids. Per the germline V gene, CDR1 is SEHNR and CDR2 is FQNEAQ (reference sequence).

For the CDR3, the DNA is TGTGCCAGCACCATTGGAGGGAACACTGAAGCTTTCTTT. It yields the protein CASTIGGNTEAFF. The chain joins TRBV12-3 or TRBV12-4 to TRBJ1-1; no clear D gene. The CDR3 consists of 13 residues. V was cut by 7 bases and J by 1 base, with 10 bases left in between.

This clonotype turned up a few times. The rearrangement uses TRBV7-2 and TRBJ2-5, with D perhaps matching TRBD2 (5 bases). Looked up from germline, CDR1 is SGHTA and CDR2 is FQGNSA. The CDR3 is made up of 14 amino acids. V lost 2 bases, J lost 5 bases, and 12 bases lay in between. The DNA of the CDR3 is TGTGCCAGCAGCTTATCCGGGATGGGGGAGACCCAGTACTTC. Translating gives CASSLSGMGETQYF.

The chain uses TRBV6-2 or TRBV6-3 and TRBJ2-1; tentatively, D is TRBD2 (7 bases). The CDR3 spans 15 residues. V lost 4 bases to trimming and J lost 6 bases, with 16 bases between them. The germline CDR1 and CDR2 sequences are MNHEY and SVGEGT. DNA for the CDR3: TGTGCCAGCAGTTGGTGGGGGGGCCTCGGCAATGAGCAGTTCTTC. As protein: CASSWWGGLGNEQFF.

Only a few counts were recorded for this clonotype. The chain combines TRBV20-1 with TRBJ2-1; D possibly corresponds to TRBD2 (6 bases). This CDR3 comprises 15 residues. V was clipped by 5 bases and J by 6 bases, with 20 bases between them. CDR1 is DFQATT and CDR2 is SNEGSKA in the germline V gene (reference sequence). The CDR3 here is CSASSLPGLTNEQFF. DNA of the CDR3: TGCAGTGCTTCCTCTTTACCGGGACTCACCAATGAGCAGTTCTTC.

This clonotype showed up just a few times. The chain uses TRBV4-3 and TRBJ1-2; D remains ambiguous. Germline V gene lookup returns CDR1 LGHNA and CDR2 YSLEER. This CDR3 spans 14 amino acids. Trimming left V 0 bases short and J 6 bases short, with 11 bases between. The CDR3 is CASSQETEVHGYTF. CDR3 sequence (DNA): TGCGCCAGCAGCCAAGAGACCGAGGTACATGGCTACACCTTC.

V and J are TRBV2 and TRBJ2-1; 10 nucleotides align to TRBD2. The CDR3 spans 17 residues. The germline V gene encodes CDR1 SNHLY and CDR2 FYNNEI. V gave up 5 bases and J gave up 4 bases; unmatched junction bases: 11. The CDR3, as DNA: TGTGCCAGCAGTAACTACGTTGGACTAGCGGTTTACAATGAGCAGTTCTTC. Translation gives CASSNYVGLAVYNEQFF.

This clonotype was counted a single time. The chain carries TRBV7-3 and TRBJ2-1; 15 bases map to TRBD2. Germline CDR1 SGHTA, CDR2 FQGTGA. The CDR3 has 17 amino acids. V dropped 5 bases and J dropped 9; count of bases not matched to a gene: 11. The CDR3 coding sequence is TGTGCCAGCAGCACTCAAGGACTAGCGGGGGGGCGGGTTGAGCAGTTCTTC. Translation: CASSTQGLAGGRVEQFF.

Here the CDR3 reads CASSLAPGQINYGYTF. In DNA form, the CDR3 reads TGTGCCAGCAGCTTAGCCCCGGGACAGATTAACTATGGCTACACCTTC. The chain recombines TRBV7-6 with TRBJ1-2; 7 nucleotides align to TRBD1. V lost 0 bases, J lost 1 base, and 5 bases stayed unmatched. Looked up from germline, CDR1 is SGHVS and CDR2 is FNYEAQ. The CDR3 covers 16 residues.

The CDR3 coding sequence is TGTGCCAGCAGTTTTGCCGGAGATCGGTTCTACACCTTC. Its protein is CASSFAGDRFYTF. The rearrangement links TRBV27 to TRBJ1-2; D is ambiguous. This CDR3 has 13 residues. Trimming removed 3 bases from V and 10 bases from J, with 15 bases in between. Germline assignment: CDR1 MNHEY and CDR2 SMNVEV (reference sequence).

In this sample, this clonotype turned up a few times. The chain links TRBV27 to TRBJ2-3; D may match TRBD1 or TRBD2 (5 bases each). The V and J ends lost 8 bases and 8 bases respectively, with 14 bases between them. The CDR3 runs to 12 residues. In germline, CDR1 is MNHEY, CDR2 SMNVEV (reference sequence). CDR3 protein: CASRLYGGTQYF. CDR3 in DNA: TGTGCCAGCCGTCTCTATGGGGGTACGCAGTATTTT.

This rearrangement joins TRBV7-2 to TRBJ1-1; D possibly corresponds to TRBD1 (6 bases). From germline, CDR1 is SGHTA and CDR2 FQGNSA. V lost 7 bases to trimming and J lost 1 base, with 19 bases between them. The CDR3 has 16 amino acids. The CDR3 loop reads CASTKTGGQRNTEAFF. CDR3 nucleotides: TGTGCCAGCACCAAAACGGGAGGACAGAGGAACACTGAAGCTTTCTTT. Full variable domain (missing parts from reference TRBV7-2 and TRBJ1-1): GAGVSQSPSNKVTEKGKDVELRCDPISGHTALYWYRQSLGQGLEFLIYFQGNSAPDKSGLPSDRFSAERTGGSVSTLTIQRTQQEDSAVYLCASTKTGGQRNTEAFFGQGTRLTVV.

The rearrangement uses TRBV12-3 or TRBV12-4 and TRBJ1-1; D unresolved. Trimming stripped 5 bases from V and 0 bases from J, with 7 bases between. The CDR3 is made up of 13 amino acids. The DNA of the CDR3 is TGTGCCAGCAGTGGGAGGGTGAACACTGAAGCTTTCTTT. Amino acids: CASSGRVNTEAFF.

This clonotype was seen more than once but under ten times. This chain connects TRBV5-6 to TRBJ2-7; D may be TRBD1 or TRBD2 (5 bases each). V was cut by 4 bases and J by 3 bases, with 8 bases left in between. The CDR3 covers 12 residues. Germline V lookup: CDR1 SGHDT, CDR2 YYEEEE. CDR3 DNA sequence: TGTGCCAGCAGCATTGGGGGCTACGAGCAGTACTTC. It specifies CASSIGGYEQYF.

The chain uses TRBV6-5 and TRBJ2-1, with 11 bases fitting TRBD2. CDR3 length equals 17 residues. CDR1 is MNHEY and CDR2 is SVGAGI in the germline V gene. V lost 0 bases to trimming and J lost 4 bases; unmatched junction nucleotides: 5. The CDR3 nucleotides are TGTGCCAGCAGTTACTCGGCTAGCGGGGGGCCTTACAATGAGCAGTTCTTC. It is translated as CASSYSASGGPYNEQFF.

The chain recombines TRBV18 with TRBJ1-2; tentatively, D is TRBD1 (5 bases). The CDR3 contains 15 residues. V was pared by 6 bases and J by 3 bases, with 17 bases between. Germline V CDR1 and CDR2: KGHSH, LQKENI. In DNA form, the CDR3 reads TGTGCCAGCTCTCCGGGGCTCGACAGCTACTATGGCTACACCTTC. Translated, it gives CASSPGLDSYYGYTF.

By share, this clonotype ranks as medium-sized. The chain joins TRBV12-3 or TRBV12-4 to TRBJ2-4; no reliable D call. The V end lost 3 bases, the J end lost 6 bases, and 18 bases lay between the germline ends. This CDR3 is 16 amino acids long. The chain's CDR3 is CASSFGSRKDRNIQYF. As DNA, the CDR3 is TGTGCCAGCAGTTTTGGCAGTCGGAAGGATCGAAACATTCAGTACTTC.

This clonotype has a handful of counts. The V call is TRBV4-3, the J call TRBJ2-1; 7 positions match TRBD1. In germline, CDR1 is LGHNA, CDR2 YSLEER. The CDR3 length is 15 residues. The J segment lost 6 bases and the V segment lost 0 bases, leaving 5 bases of the junction unmatched. The CDR3 DNA follows: TGCGCCAGCAGCCAAGAGGGGACAGCCTTCAATGAGCAGTTCTTC. Protein sequence: CASSQEGTAFNEQFF.

The V and J genes are TRBV4-3 and TRBJ1-5; no clear D gene. The CDR3 is 15 residues long. Looked up from germline, CDR1 is LGHNA and CDR2 is YSLEER. V was trimmed by 3 bases and J by 0 bases, leaving 9 bases between them. The CDR3 sequence: CASSQRRGSNQPQHF. CDR3 in DNA: TGCGCCAGCAGCCAGCGCCGGGGTAGCAATCAGCCCCAGCATTTT.

The genes are TRBV12-3 or TRBV12-4 and TRBJ1-3; weak D call: TRBD1 (5 bases). The CDR3 contains 16 residues. V lost 8 bases and J lost 6, with 23 bases in between. The CDR3 region is CASGTTVNIAENTIYF. DNA of the CDR3: TGTGCCAGCGGGACGACCGTAAACATAGCTGAAAACACCATATATTTT.